This T cell receptor beta chain was observed in a study of cytomegalovirus exposure and HLA in healthy donors. Study results and limitations: Later analysis demonstrated an association between a missense DCLRE1C variant and TCR beta V- and J-gene trimming. The dataset shows that most TCR sequences were rare, while some public TCRs occurred in many donors. At a 0.05 false discovery rate, a later analysis found 18,000 or so TCR beta sequences to be associated with HLA alleles.

With respect to this clone: Its target is unknown.

Those who donated were healthy bone marrow donors. Germline values: CDR1 MDHEN, CDR2 SYDVKM. The trim removed 4 bases at V and 7 bases at J, leaving 12 bases unmatched. This CDR3 region has 15 residues. It was with 60 Vbeta and 13 Jbeta primers that the PCR ran. The table came from immunoSEQ multiplex PCR; TCRdb's copy has only in-frame clones and leaves some out. The sample has some 190,000 clones, approximately 86% seen once; the top ten hold more than 1.5%. The sequenced sample consisted of PBMCs. This receptor was taken from a woman aged 18-30 years in good health and CMV-seronegative. The V call is TRBV28, the J call TRBJ1-2, with TRBD1 identical over 7 bases. For the CDR3, the DNA is TGTGCCAGCAGTTCGGGACAGATCCTTCGCGCTGGCTACACCTTC. Amino acid sequence: CASSSGQILRAGYTF.